The next 2 T cell receptor beta chains were all read from a single sample in a study of identical twins. Each CDR3 protein gets one entry after TCRdb re-called the 5' RACE reads with MiXCR. The sample lists 1.5 million to 2 million distinct CDR3 sequences; about 32% were seen once. The sequencing sample was made of cord blood. The receptor set was obtained from a newborn girl in good health.

This clonotype was counted between two and nine times. The CDR3 reads CASSPTDGVGNQPQHF. The CDR3 DNA sequence: TGTGCCAGCAGTCCTACGGACGGAGTGGGCAATCAGCCCCAGCATTTT. J is TRBJ1-5 and V is TRBV27; D remains ambiguous. The V gene's germline CDR1 is MNHEY and CDR2 SMNVEV (reference sequence). V was shortened by 5 bases and J by 2 bases, with 16 bases between the two germline ends. This CDR3 has 16 residues.

This chain uses TRBV28 with TRBJ1-5; D possibly corresponds to TRBD1 (5 bases). Germline loops: CDR1 MDHEN, CDR2 SYDVKM. V was cut by 5 bases and J by 0 bases, with 14 bases left in between. The CDR3 spans 16 residues. The CDR3 nucleotides read TGTGCCAGCAGTCCATGGACACCCTATAGCAATCAGCCCCAGCATTTT. Translation: CASSPWTPYSNQPQHF.